Below, 7 T cell receptor beta chains from the same sample are listed, as sequenced in a study of Ad26.COV2.S vaccination and SARS-CoV-2 variants. Treatment defined: roughly 20 received Ad26.COV2.S at low or high dose, single or two shots; 5 received placebo; per-sample allocation not given. Specimens were obtained on day 63 following the first vaccine or placebo injection. Generated by immunoSEQ multiplex PCR, the TCRdb table keeps only in-frame clones and is missing some. The sample consists of about 250,000 clones, 80% to 90% of them appearing once. Sequenced material: peripheral blood, taken in a trial of Ad26.COV2.S vaccine versus placebo. Every receptor here comes from a person aged 18 to 65 who received the Ad26.COV2.S COVID-19 vaccine or a placebo.

DNA of the CDR3: TGCGCCAGCAGCCAAGATACGAGGCTAGCGGGGGGGCAGGCAGATACGCAGTATTTT. Translating gives CASSQDTRLAGGQADTQYF. The rearrangement links TRBV4-3 to TRBJ2-3, with 12 bases lining up with TRBD2. J lost 4 bases, V lost 0 bases, and 11 bases had no gene match. Germline CDR1 is LGHNA and CDR2 is YSLEER. The CDR3 has 19 residues.

This clone occurred a few times. The chain links TRBV7-8 to TRBJ1-6, with D unclear. The CDR3 runs 13 residues. CDR1 is SGHVS and CDR2 is FQNEAQ in the germline V gene. V was shortened by 1 base and J by 10 bases, with 8 bases between the two germline ends. For the CDR3, the DNA is TGTGCCAGCAGCTTAGTCCTGGGATCACCCCTCCACTTT. It translates to CASSLVLGSPLHF.

The sample holds one count of this clone. Within the sample, other DNA sequences also encode this same CDR3. The chain recombines TRBV3-1 (or the pseudogene TRBV3-2) with TRBJ2-7, with D perhaps matching TRBD2 (6 bases). The CDR3 runs to 11 residues. V was pared by 3 bases and J by 7 bases, with 7 bases between. Germline V lookup: CDR1 LGHDT, CDR2 YNNKEL (reference sequence). CDR3 DNA: TGTGCCAGCAGCCATGCGGGGGAGCAGTACTTC. Translation: CASSHAGEQYF.

This clone was observed once. The CDR3 reads CASSIYRSYGYTF. Here the CDR3 DNA reads TGTGCCAGCAGCATTTACAGGTCCTATGGCTACACCTTC. This rearrangement joins TRBV7-8 to TRBJ1-2; TRBD1 is a possible D gene (5 bases). The CDR3 totals 13 residues. Germline lookup yields CDR1 SGHVS and CDR2 FQNEAQ. V shed 5 bases and J shed 4 bases, with 11 bases lying between them.

The V call is TRBV9, the J call TRBJ2-1; 13 bases are a match to TRBD2. The junction had 13 bases not matched to a gene; V was cut back by 6 bases and J by 4 bases. Germline V CDR1 and CDR2: SGDLS, YYNGEE. This CDR3 spans 18 amino acids. CDR3 sequence reads: CASTRLAGGRSEYNEQFF. In DNA form, the CDR3 reads TGTGCCAGCACTCGACTAGCGGGGGGCAGGTCGGAATACAATGAGCAGTTCTTC.

The chain has TRBV6-5 and TRBJ1-6; TRBD1 agrees at 7 bases. The V segment lost 6 bases and the J segment 9 bases; nucleotides outside the gene matches: 11. The CDR3 sequence is 15 residues long. Germline assignment: CDR1 MNHEY and CDR2 SVGAGI. DNA of the CDR3: TGTGCCAGCAGACTTGACAGGGAAGGGGTTTCACCCCTCCACTTT. It is translated as CASRLDREGVSPLHF.

The genes are TRBV18 and TRBJ2-7; unclear D gene. Germline V gene sequence: CDR1 KGHSH, CDR2 LQKENI. V was clipped by 2 bases and J by 3 bases, with 14 bases between them. The CDR3 consists of 15 residues. CDR3 amino acids: CASSPSSGGSYEQYF. The CDR3 DNA reads as TGTGCCAGCTCACCATCATCAGGCGGAAGCTACGAGCAGTACTTC.